The 2 T cell receptor beta chains given below trace back to one sample, sequenced in a study of shared clonotypes between healthy human individuals. Libraries were prepared by immunoSEQ multiplex PCR; TCRdb keeps only in-frame clonotypes and omits some of them. The sample consists of under 600,000 clones, 95% to 98% of them appearing once. The specimen sequenced was naive CD4+ T cells sorted from blood. Subset specified: CD45RA+ positively selected. The receptors were gathered from a young woman in good health.

The chain recombines TRBV5-1 with TRBJ2-3; no clear D. The CDR3 has 13 residues. V dropped 1 base and J dropped 5 bases, with 8 bases sitting between them. Per germline, CDR1 SGHRS and CDR2 YFSETQ. The CDR3, as DNA: TGCGCCAGCAGCTTGCTCTCTGAAGATACGCAGTATTTT. Its protein is CASSLLSEDTQYF.

This rearrangement joins TRBV11-3 to TRBJ2-3, with D perhaps TRBD2 (5 bases). This CDR3 is 14 amino acids long. The V gene's germline CDR1 is SGHNT and CDR2 YENEEA. V was clipped by 3 bases and J by 6 bases, with 13 bases between them. This CDR3 is CASSFSARGDTQYF. Here the CDR3 DNA reads TGTGCCAGCAGCTTCTCCGCCCGCGGGGATACGCAGTATTTT.